The 27 T cell receptor beta chains given below trace back to one sample, sequenced in a study of early T cells in non-severe SARS-CoV-2 infection. Using its own MiXCR run on the 5' RACE reads, TCRdb lists one record per CDR3 protein. The table has more than 65,000 distinct CDR3 sequences, roughly 15% seen once; the top ten hold less than 5%. The material sequenced was whole blood, taken at baseline. These receptors all come from an adult who was a healthcare worker with PCR-confirmed SARS-CoV-2 infection or an uninfected control (not recorded which).

The chain carries TRBV6-5 and TRBJ2-1, with 9 bases fitting TRBD1. Germline V lookup: CDR1 MNHEY, CDR2 SVGAGI. V lost 0 bases and J lost 7; bases outside the gene matches: 4. The CDR3 consists of 15 residues. This CDR3 is CASSYSETGGNEQFF. The CDR3 nucleotides are TGTGCCAGCAGTTACTCGGAGACAGGGGGTAATGAGCAGTTCTTC.

This clonotype was counted between two and nine times. V is TRBV24-1 and J is TRBJ2-2, with 8 bases aligning to TRBD2. The V segment lost 4 bases and the J segment 4 bases; nucleotides outside the gene matches: 19. This CDR3 has 20 amino acids. CDR1 and CDR2 from the germline V gene are KGHDR and SFDVKD. CDR3 sequence reads: CATSESWGAQKAGATGELFF. CDR3 nucleotides: TGTGCCACCAGTGAGTCGTGGGGGGCGCAAAAAGCGGGAGCCACCGGGGAGCTGTTTTTT.

The rearrangement uses TRBV3-1 and TRBJ2-1; 7 bases match TRBD2. Germline values: CDR1 LGHDT, CDR2 YNNKEL (reference sequence). The CDR3 runs to 16 residues. With 1 base clipped from V and 0 bases from J, the junction kept 3 bases outside the gene matches. CDR3 DNA sequence: TGTGCCAGCAGCCAAGTGGGCGGGAGCTCCTACAATGAGCAGTTCTTC. The encoded protein is CASSQVGGSSYNEQFF.

This chain links TRBV5-1 with TRBJ2-6; D might be TRBD1 (5 bases). The CDR3 sequence is 15 residues long. Germline V lookup: CDR1 SGHRS, CDR2 YFSETQ. The ends were cut back, 6 bases at V and 2 bases at J, with 12 bases in the middle. The DNA for the CDR3 is TGCGCCAGCACCCTAGGGGCCGCTGGGGCCAACGTCCTGACTTTC. This encodes CASTLGAAGANVLTF.

The chain carries TRBV7-2 and TRBJ2-4, with 7 nucleotides matching TRBD2. J was trimmed by 0 bases and V by 5 bases; bases with no gene match: 13. Germline CDR1 SGHTA, CDR2 FQGNSA. The CDR3 has 18 residues. The CDR3 DNA is TGTGCCAGCAGCGCGCAAGTCCGGACGGGGGGAGCCAAAAACATTCAGTACTTC. Its translation is CASSAQVRTGGAKNIQYF. The full variable domain, its missing parts supplied by reference TRBV7-2 and TRBJ2-4, is GAGVSQSPSNKVTEKGKDVELRCDPISGHTALYWYRQSLGQGLEFLIYFQGNSAPDKSGLPSDRFSAERTGGSVSTLTIQRTQQEDSAVYLCASSAQVRTGGAKNIQYFGAGTRLSVL.

This clonotype has ten or more counts. This chain joins TRBV6-5 and TRBJ1-1, with D possibly being TRBD1 (5 bases). The CDR3 contains 15 residues. Between the trimmed V and J ends, which lost 0 bases and 4 bases, there was a span of 12 bases. CDR1 and CDR2 (germline): MNHEY, SVGAGI. DNA for the CDR3: TGTGCCAGCAGTTACTCGAGGCAGGGAGGCACTGAAGCTTTCTTT. This encodes CASSYSRQGGTEAFF.

The chain is built from TRBV29-1 and TRBJ2-1, with 11 bases that match TRBD2. The CDR3 is 15 amino acids. Germline-derived CDR1 and CDR2 are SQVTM and ANQGSEA. V trimming: 7 bases; J trimming: 4 bases; junction bases outside the gene matches: 9. CDR3 bases: TGCAGCGCTCCCTCCGGGACTAGCGGTTACAATGAGCAGTTCTTC. Its protein is CSAPSGTSGYNEQFF.

This rearrangement joins TRBV19 to TRBJ2-2; 12 bases line up with TRBD2. Trimming took 4 bases from V and 5 from J; bases not matched to a gene: 8. This CDR3 has 17 residues. The germline V gene has CDR1 LNHDA and CDR2 SQIVND (reference sequence). CDR3 protein: CASSTAPTSGRTGELFF. CDR3 coding DNA: TGTGCCAGTAGTACTGCCCCGACTAGCGGGAGAACCGGGGAGCTGTTTTTT.

This clonotype was detected ten times or more. The chain has TRBV6-6 and TRBJ2-7; 8 nucleotides align to TRBD1. With V trimmed by 7 bases and J by 5 bases, 4 bases remained unmatched. Per the germline V gene, CDR1 is MNHNY and CDR2 is SVGAGI (reference sequence). The CDR3 is 12 residues long. CDR3: CASTGGPHEQYF. The CDR3 DNA reads as TGTGCCAGCACAGGGGGCCCACACGAGCAGTACTTC.

The chain combines TRBV6-5 with TRBJ2-3; no clear D. The CDR3 loop spans 15 amino acids. Germline V gene sequence: CDR1 MNHEY, CDR2 SVGAGI. The V and J ends lost 7 bases and 2 bases respectively, with 16 bases between them. Here the CDR3 DNA reads TGTGCCAGCACCTCGCCAGACCCCCACACAGATACGCAGTATTTT. Amino acid sequence: CASTSPDPHTDTQYF.

This clonotype was seen only a few times. This chain uses TRBV6-1 with TRBJ1-1, with TRBD1 matching 7 bases. V lost 5 bases and J lost 3; bases outside the gene matches: 9. The CDR3 is made up of 15 amino acids. Germline V gives CDR1 MNHNS, CDR2 SASEGT. DNA of the CDR3: TGTGCCAGCAGTTATGACAGGGTCCCCCACACTGAAGCTTTCTTT. This codes for CASSYDRVPHTEAFF.

The gene calls are TRBV5-1 and TRBJ1-2; no definite D call. Germline lookup yields CDR1 SGHRS and CDR2 YFSETQ. The CDR3 is made up of 15 amino acids. V dropped 0 bases and J dropped 3 bases, with 12 bases sitting between them. Here the CDR3 DNA reads TGCGCCAGCAGCTTGGAGAGGGATGGGGACTATGGCTACACCTTC. Translated: CASSLERDGDYGYTF. Full variable domain (remainder filled in from reference TRBV5-1 and TRBJ1-2): KAGVTQTPRYLIKTRGQQVTLSCSPISGHRSVSWYQQTPGQGLQFLFEYFSETQRNKGNFPGRFSGRQFSNSRSEMNVSTLELGDSALYLCASSLERDGDYGYTFGSGTRLTVV.

This clonotype came up once. This chain links TRBV5-6 with TRBJ2-1; no definite D call. Trimming took 0 bases from V and 8 from J, leaving 6 bases between them. Germline values: CDR1 SGHDT, CDR2 YYEEEE. The CDR3 sequence is 12 residues long. The CDR3 DNA is TGTGCCAGCAGCTTGGATCAGGATGAGCAGTTCTTC. It codes for CASSLDQDEQFF.

This clonotype was counted only a few times. The V call is TRBV7-3, the J call TRBJ2-7; D may be TRBD1 or TRBD2 (5 bases each). Germline lookup yields CDR1 SGHTA and CDR2 FQGTGA. The germline V and J ends were trimmed by 5 bases and 6 bases, with 14 bases remaining between them. This CDR3 has 13 amino acids. The CDR3 loop is CASSPNSRGEQYF. CDR3 in DNA: TGTGCCAGCAGCCCAAATTCGAGGGGCGAGCAGTACTTC.

The chain employs TRBV30 and TRBJ2-3, with D possibly being TRBD1 (5 bases). CDR1 is GTSNPN, CDR2 SVGIG, per germline (reference sequence). V shed 2 bases and J shed 2 bases, with 8 bases lying between them. The CDR3 sequence is 13 residues long. In DNA, the CDR3 is TGTGCCTGGAGTAGGGGAACCACAGATACGCAGTATTTT. Translating gives CAWSRGTTDTQYF.

The J gene is TRBJ2-5, the V gene TRBV28; 8 bases are shared with TRBD1. Trimming took 6 bases from V and 1 from J; bases not matched to a gene: 16. Germline CDR1 and CDR2: MDHEN and SYDVKM. The CDR3 is made up of 18 amino acids. The CDR3 DNA is TGTGCCAGCAGCCCGGACCCCTACAGGGGGGTATCCCAAGAGACCCAGTACTTC. This sequence encodes CASSPDPYRGVSQETQYF.

J is TRBJ2-1 and V is TRBV24-1; either TRBD1 or TRBD2 may supply D (5 bases each). CDR3 length: 12 residues. V lost 9 bases to trimming and J lost 8 bases, with 13 bases between them. Germline values: CDR1 KGHDR, CDR2 SFDVKD. The CDR3 reads CATLGMGDEQFF. CDR3 nucleotide sequence: TGTGCCACCCTAGGTATGGGGGATGAGCAGTTCTTC.

This clonotype was detected ten times or more. The rearrangement links TRBV6-1 to TRBJ2-7; possible D gene TRBD2, 5 bases. Germline CDR1 MNHNS, CDR2 SASEGT. The CDR3 is 13 amino acids. V was shortened by 0 bases and J by 6 bases, with 9 bases between the two germline ends. The DNA of the CDR3 is TGTGCCAGCAGTGAAGCGCTCGGAGGCGAGCAGTACTTC. Protein: CASSEALGGEQYF.

The rearrangement links TRBV5-4 to TRBJ1-4; 7 nucleotides agree with TRBD1. J gave up 8 bases and V 3 bases, and 13 bases lay outside the gene matches. This CDR3 region has 16 residues. Germline CDR1 is SGHNT and CDR2 is YYREEE (reference sequence). Here the CDR3 DNA reads TGTGCCAGCAGCTCGCAAGTACAGGGGCGCGCGGAAAAACTGTTTTTT. This sequence encodes CASSSQVQGRAEKLFF.

The CDR3 spells CASSKGRSGREPNEQFF. CDR3 sequence (DNA): TGTGCCAGCAGCAAAGGAAGATCTGGGCGGGAGCCCAATGAGCAGTTCTTC. The genes are TRBV21-1 and TRBJ2-1; no check of the table's D call, TRBD2, against the DNA was made. TRBV21-1 constitutes a pseudogene. The CDR3 is 17 amino acids.

The chain joins TRBV4-1 to TRBJ2-3, with D perhaps matching TRBD1 or TRBD2 (5 bases each). The CDR3 totals 18 residues. Trimming cost V 4 bases and J 0 bases, with 20 bases left between them. From germline, CDR1 is MGHRA and CDR2 YSYEKL. The CDR3 here is CASSPVGDGGLSTDTQYF. The DNA of the CDR3 is TGCGCCAGCAGCCCCGTGGGGGATGGCGGGCTCAGCACAGATACGCAGTATTTT.

This clonotype occurred many times. J is TRBJ1-2 and V is TRBV7-9, with 9 nucleotides matching TRBD1. Germline CDR1 SEHNR, CDR2 FQNEAQ (reference sequence). The CDR3 contains 17 residues. After removal of 0 bases from V and 7 bases from J, the junction contained 12 bases not matched to a gene. The CDR3 sequence: CASSLAESGQGISGYTF. In DNA, the CDR3 is TGTGCCAGCAGCTTAGCGGAGTCTGGACAGGGGATTTCTGGCTACACCTTC.

The chain couples TRBV29-1 to TRBJ2-2, with D tentatively TRBD1 (5 bases). V gave up 3 bases and J gave up 2 bases, with 7 bases separating them. Germline-derived CDR1 and CDR2 are SQVTM and ANQGSEA. The CDR3 has 13 amino acids. CDR3 protein: CSVEDNNTGELFF. CDR3 nucleotides: TGCAGCGTTGAGGACAACAACACCGGGGAGCTGTTTTTT.

This clonotype has a handful of counts. The V call is TRBV28, the J call TRBJ1-1, with D hard to call. CDR3 size: 12 residues. Germline V gene sequence: CDR1 MDHEN, CDR2 SYDVKM. V was shortened by 2 bases and J by 7 bases, with 8 bases between the two germline ends. CDR3 DNA: TGTGCCAGCAGTTTAGATGCCCGTGAAGCTTTCTTT. This sequence encodes CASSLDAREAFF.

The CDR3: CASTSRVTDTQYF. The CDR3 DNA reads TGTGCCAGCACCAGCAGGGTCACAGATACGCAGTATTTT. J is TRBJ2-3 and V is TRBV12-3 or TRBV12-4; a weak D match, TRBD1 (5 bases). The CDR3 has 13 residues. Trimming pared 7 bases from V and 2 bases from J, leaving 10 bases between.

The V and J genes are TRBV7-9 and TRBJ2-3, with a tentative D call TRBD1 (6 bases). Germline CDR1 is SEHNR and CDR2 is FQNEAQ (reference sequence). The V and J ends lost 5 bases and 1 base respectively, with 7 bases between them. CDR3 length: 13 residues. CDR3 residues: CASSRTGTDTQYF. In DNA form, the CDR3 reads TGTGCCAGCAGCCGGACAGGCACAGATACGCAGTATTTT.

The rearrangement uses TRBV7-8 and TRBJ2-7; D unclear. The CDR3 loop spans 14 amino acids. V shed 0 bases and J shed 0 bases, with 6 bases lying between them. From germline, CDR1 is SGHVS and CDR2 FQNEAQ. CDR3 DNA: TGTGCCAGCAGCTTAGCTCCTAGCTCCTACGAGCAGTACTTC. Its protein product is CASSLAPSSYEQYF.